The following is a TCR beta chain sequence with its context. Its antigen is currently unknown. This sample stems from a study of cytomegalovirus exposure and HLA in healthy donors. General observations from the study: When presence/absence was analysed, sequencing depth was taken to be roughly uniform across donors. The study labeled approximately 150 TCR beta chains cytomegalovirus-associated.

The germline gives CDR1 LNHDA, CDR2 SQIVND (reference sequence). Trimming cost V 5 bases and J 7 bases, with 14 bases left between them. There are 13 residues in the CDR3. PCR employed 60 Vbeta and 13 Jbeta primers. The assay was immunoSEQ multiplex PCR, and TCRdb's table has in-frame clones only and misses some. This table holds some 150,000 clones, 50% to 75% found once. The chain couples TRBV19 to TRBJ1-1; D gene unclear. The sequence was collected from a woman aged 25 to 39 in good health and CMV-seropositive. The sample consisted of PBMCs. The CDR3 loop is CASSSRVLYEAFF. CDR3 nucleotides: TGTGCCAGTAGTTCACGGGTTCTGTATGAAGCTTTCTTT.